This entry lists 2 T cell receptor beta chains sequenced from one sample in a study of shared clonotypes between healthy human individuals. Generated by immunoSEQ multiplex PCR, the TCRdb table keeps only in-frame clones and is missing some. Of about 230,000 clones listed, 50% to 80% are singletons. Sequencing was done on a sample of memory CD4+ T cells sorted from blood. As to subset: CD45RA-negative fraction. These receptors all stem from a young man in good health.

The chain has TRBV2 and TRBJ2-1; TRBD1 is a possible D gene (6 bases). Trimming left V 6 bases short and J 4 bases short, with 16 bases between. Per germline, CDR1 SNHLY and CDR2 FYNNEI. The CDR3 covers 15 residues. Written as DNA, the CDR3 is TGTGCCAGCAGATGGGAGCTGGGGGCATACAATGAGCAGTTCTTC. This gives the protein CASRWELGAYNEQFF.

The V and J genes are TRBV5-6 and TRBJ2-7; no clear D. Looked up from germline, CDR1 is SGHDT and CDR2 is YYEEEE. Trimming left V 4 bases short and J 2 bases short, with 13 bases between. The CDR3 consists of 14 residues. In nucleotides, the CDR3 is TGTGCCAGCAGCCCAGCTCTTCCAACCTACGAGCAGTACTTC. Translation gives CASSPALPTYEQYF.